These 17 T cell receptor beta chains were all obtained from the same sample, sequenced in a study of spatial heterogeneity in lung cancer. Whole-study results and caveats: Mutation counts in tumors were tracked by counts of expanded intratumoral alpha and beta TCRs.

Sample time point: sample taken at primary tumor resection. Their specific antigens are unknown. TCRdb redid the calling of the 5' RACE reads with MiXCR, one entry per CDR3 protein. The sample includes more than 5,500 distinct CDR3 sequences, 4.5% to 5% of them seen just once. The specimen was lung tumor tissue, collected at surgery. Receptors were obtained from a male donor with early-stage non-small cell lung cancer.

This clonotype was observed many times. V is TRBV27 and J is TRBJ1-4; D remains ambiguous. The CDR3 consists of 16 residues. Germline CDR1 reads MNHEY; CDR2 reads SMNVEV (reference sequence). Deletions cut 6 bases from V and 2 bases from J, with 16 bases between. The CDR3 loop is CASSPGFGRTNEKLFF. The DNA for the CDR3 is TGTGCCAGCAGCCCCGGATTCGGACGGACTAATGAAAAACTGTTTTTT.

This clonotype was seen many times. The chain links TRBV28 to TRBJ2-7; D tentatively reads TRBD1 or TRBD2 (5 bases each). Trimming left V 8 bases short and J 2 bases short, with 10 bases between. CDR1 MDHEN and CDR2 SYDVKM come from the germline V gene. This CDR3 spans 12 amino acids. CDR3 protein: CASRDGPYEQYF. The CDR3 bases are TGTGCCAGCCGGGACGGCCCCTACGAGCAGTACTTC.

V usage is TRBV6-2 or TRBV6-3 and J usage is TRBJ1-1, with D possibly being TRBD1 (6 bases). V was trimmed by 3 bases and J by 5 bases, leaving 13 bases between them. Germline CDR1 reads MNHEY; CDR2 reads SVGEGT. The CDR3 has 14 residues. CDR3 nucleotide sequence: TGTGCCAGCAGTTATTTCAGAGGGGGGACTGAAGCTTTCTTT. This sequence encodes CASSYFRGGTEAFF.

This clonotype was found many times. The chain is built from TRBV4-2 and TRBJ2-7; no firm D call. This CDR3 has 15 amino acids. V lost 0 bases to trimming and J lost 3 bases, with 12 bases between them. The germline V gene has CDR1 LGHNA and CDR2 YNFKEQ. The CDR3 reads CASSQEVDPHYEQYF. The DNA of the CDR3 is TGTGCCAGCAGCCAAGAAGTGGACCCCCACTACGAGCAGTACTTC.

This chain connects TRBV2 to TRBJ2-1; the D is unclear. Germline assignment: CDR1 SNHLY and CDR2 FYNNEI. The CDR3 is made up of 15 amino acids. The germline V and J ends were trimmed by 1 base and 4 bases, with 11 bases remaining between them. CDR3 in amino acids: CASSEDGGWYNEQFF. The DNA of the CDR3 is TGTGCCAGCAGTGAAGACGGTGGTTGGTACAATGAGCAGTTCTTC.

This clonotype has only a few counts. This rearrangement joins TRBV20-1 to TRBJ1-6; 10 bases fit TRBD1. The CDR3 is 16 residues long. V lost 2 bases to trimming and J lost 8 bases; unmatched junction nucleotides: 9. CDR1 and CDR2 from the germline V gene are DFQATT and SNEGSKA (reference sequence). The CDR3: CSARSMTGGWDSPLHF. The CDR3 coding sequence is TGCAGTGCTAGAAGCATGACAGGGGGCTGGGATTCACCCCTCCACTTT.

At least ten counts were recorded for this clonotype. The chain carries TRBV7-2 and TRBJ2-7, with 14 bases that match TRBD2. Germline loops: CDR1 SGHTA, CDR2 FQGNSA. The junction had 10 bases not matched to a gene; V was cut back by 2 bases and J by 1 base. The CDR3 runs to 19 residues. CDR3 DNA: TGTGCCAGCAGCTTAAGGGGACTAGCGGGAGCGGCTTGGTCCTACGAGCAGTACTTC. Translated, it gives CASSLRGLAGAAWSYEQYF.

This clonotype was recorded at least ten times. This chain connects TRBV9 to TRBJ2-1, with 7 bases lining up with TRBD1. Trimming took 4 bases from V and 3 from J; bases not matched to a gene: 4. The CDR3 is 14 residues long. The germline V gene encodes CDR1 SGDLS and CDR2 YYNGEE. CDR3 sequence reads: CASSSGQNYNEQFF. CDR3 coding DNA: TGTGCCAGCAGCTCGGGACAGAACTACAATGAGCAGTTCTTC.

In this sample, this clonotype turned up many times. The chain links TRBV20-1 to TRBJ1-5; D not resolved. Trimming shortened V by 3 bases and J by 5 bases, and 17 bases separated the two germline ends. The CDR3 length is 15 residues. From germline, CDR1 is DFQATT and CDR2 SNEGSKA (reference sequence). CDR3 DNA: TGCAGTGCTAGTTACGCATTAGGGAGCCATCAGCCCCAGCATTTT. It yields the protein CSASYALGSHQPQHF.

In its sample, this clonotype ranks as medium-sized. The chain combines TRBV18 with TRBJ2-5; the D gene is possibly TRBD2 (5 bases). Per germline, CDR1 KGHSH and CDR2 LQKENI. Trimming removed 3 bases at V and 2 bases at J, with 13 bases between. The length of the CDR3 is 15 residues. The CDR3 loop reads CASSPRLSEQETQYF. CDR3 sequence (DNA): TGTGCCAGCTCACCCCGACTTAGCGAACAAGAGACCCAGTACTTC.

This clonotype was recorded many times. The chain links TRBV7-6 to TRBJ2-1; 12 nucleotides line up with TRBD2. The CDR3 covers 15 residues. Germline-derived CDR1 and CDR2 are SGHVS and FNYEAQ. J lost 9 bases, V lost 4 bases, and 7 bases had no gene match. The CDR3 spells CASSWTSGTPSEQFF. In DNA, the CDR3 is TGTGCCAGCAGCTGGACTAGCGGGACCCCTAGTGAGCAGTTCTTC. Full variable domain (missing parts from reference TRBV7-6 and TRBJ2-1): GAGVSQSPRYKVTKRGQDVALRCDPISGHVSLYWYRQALGQGPEFLTYFNYEAQQDKSGLPNDRFSAERPEGSISTLTIQRTEQRDSAMYRCASSWTSGTPSEQFFGPGTRLTVL.

The chain combines TRBV4-1 with TRBJ2-7; the match to TRBD1 covers 12 bases. Germline V lookup: CDR1 MGHRA, CDR2 YSYEKL. The CDR3 consists of 15 residues. The V segment lost 4 bases and the J segment 3 bases; nucleotides outside the gene matches: 4. The CDR3: CASSPGQGAGYEQYF. CDR3 DNA: TGCGCCAGCAGCCCGGGACAGGGGGCCGGCTACGAGCAGTACTTC.

By share, this clonotype ranks as medium-sized (0.01 to 0.1%). This rearrangement joins TRBV11-3 to TRBJ2-7, with a tentative D call TRBD2 (5 bases). The CDR3 extends over 12 amino acids. Germline assignment: CDR1 SGHNT and CDR2 YENEEA. The V end lost 1 base, the J end lost 7 bases, and 8 bases lay between the germline ends. The CDR3 spells CASSLGPGEQYF. CDR3 nucleotide sequence: TGTGCCAGCAGCTTAGGACCGGGAGAGCAGTACTTC.

This clonotype was picked up many times. The chain couples TRBV27 to TRBJ2-5, with D possibly matching TRBD1 (5 bases). The germline V gene has CDR1 MNHEY and CDR2 SMNVEV (reference sequence). This CDR3 comprises 13 residues. Trimming stripped 2 bases from V and 4 bases from J, with 8 bases between. The CDR3: CASSLIGAETQYF. CDR3 nucleotides: TGTGCCAGCAGTTTAATAGGGGCAGAGACCCAGTACTTC.

This clonotype was seen repeatedly, ten times or more. The rearrangement links TRBV29-1 to TRBJ2-3; TRBD1 aligns across 7 bases. The V segment lost 5 bases and the J segment 7 bases; nucleotides outside the gene matches: 9. The length of the CDR3 is 13 residues. Germline values: CDR1 SQVTM, CDR2 ANQGSEA. CDR3 nucleotide sequence: TGCAGCGTTCTCCGGGACAGCCCATATACGCAGTATTTT. Translated: CSVLRDSPYTQYF.

This clonotype has at least ten counts. The chain combines TRBV29-1 with TRBJ1-2; 10 bases align to TRBD1. The CDR3 sequence is 13 residues long. CDR1 is SQVTM, CDR2 ANQGSEA, per germline. The trim removed 7 bases at V and 4 bases at J, leaving 6 bases unmatched. The CDR3 region has the DNA TGCAGCGCTGGGACAGGGGCGTTCTATGGCTACACCTTC. This encodes CSAGTGAFYGYTF.

In its sample, this clonotype was seen a few times. The chain links TRBV5-5 to TRBJ2-2, with D possibly being TRBD1 or TRBD2 (6 bases each). V lost 7 bases, J lost 3 bases, and 13 bases lay in between. The CDR3 covers 14 residues. Germline CDR1 SGHKS, CDR2 YYEKEE (reference sequence). The CDR3 protein is CASVPGADTGELFF. Here the CDR3 DNA reads TGTGCCAGCGTCCCGGGGGCCGACACCGGGGAGCTGTTTTTT.